This TCR beta chain was recorded in a study of CD8 T cells in Susac syndrome. Each multiple sclerosis control was a treatment-naive patient with relapsing-remitting disease that was either stable or active. The RNA input was roughly 0.45 to 1 ug, and it was reverse transcribed with random hexamers. TCR beta CDR3 was amplified by immunoSEQ multiplex PCR. This amplification extended across 54 Vbeta and 13 Jbeta segments. TCRdb redid the calling of the immunoSEQ multiplex PCR reads with MiXCR, one entry per CDR3 protein. The sample lists around 150,000 distinct CDR3 sequences, approximately 93% occurring once. V shed 7 bases and J shed 7 bases, with 15 bases lying between them. The CDR3 is 13 amino acids. Germline CDR1 reads SGHRS; CDR2 reads YFSETQ.

Sequencing used CD4+ T cells from PBMCs. This sequence joins TRBV5-1 and TRBJ2-1; D possibly corresponds to TRBD2 (6 bases). The TCR originated in a human donor with multiple sclerosis. The CDR3 loop is CASGRQGLNEQFF. DNA of the CDR3: TGCGCCAGCGGGAGGCAAGGATTAAATGAGCAGTTCTTC.